This T cell receptor beta chain was documented in a study of cytomegalovirus exposure and HLA in healthy donors. Whole-study context: About 180 million T cells yielded 120 million or so unique TCR beta sequences, as an earlier analysis found.

The PCR was carried out with 60 Vbeta primers and 13 Jbeta primers. Sequencing used immunoSEQ multiplex PCR; TCRdb keeps in-frame clones, though not all of them. The sample comprises around 100,000 clones, under 80% of which are singletons, and roughly 4.2% rests with the top ten. The source material was PBMCs. This receptor was obtained from a woman aged 40 to 49 in good health and CMV-seropositive.

CDR3 region: CASRTSGNTGELFF. CDR3 DNA: TGTGCCAGCAGGACTAGCGGAAACACCGGGGAGCTGTTTTTT. The chain has TRBV6-5 and TRBJ2-2; 9 bases agree with TRBD2. This CDR3 spans 14 amino acids. With 6 bases clipped from V and 2 bases from J, the junction kept 1 base outside the gene matches. Germline CDR1 is MNHEY and CDR2 is SVGAGI.